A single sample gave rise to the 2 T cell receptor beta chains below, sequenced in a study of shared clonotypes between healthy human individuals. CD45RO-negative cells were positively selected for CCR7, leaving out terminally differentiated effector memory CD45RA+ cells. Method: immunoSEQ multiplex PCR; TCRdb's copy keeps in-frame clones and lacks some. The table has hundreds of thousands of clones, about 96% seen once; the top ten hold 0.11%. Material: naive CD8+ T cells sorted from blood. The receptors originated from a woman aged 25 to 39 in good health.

CDR3 loop: CASSYGLNTGELFF. In DNA form, the CDR3 reads TGTGCCAGCAGTTACGGCCTCAACACCGGGGAGCTGTTTTTT. The chain uses TRBV6-6 and TRBJ2-2; D ambiguous. CDR3 length: 14 amino acids. Trimming took off 2 bases at V and 2 bases at J, with 6 bases between the two ends. The germline V gene has CDR1 MNHNY and CDR2 SVGAGI (reference sequence).

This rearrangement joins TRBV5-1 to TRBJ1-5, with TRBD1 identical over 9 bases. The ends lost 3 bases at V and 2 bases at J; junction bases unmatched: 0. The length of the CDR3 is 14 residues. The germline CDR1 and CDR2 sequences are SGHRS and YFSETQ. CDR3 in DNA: TGCGCCAGCAGCTGGACAGGGGGCAATCAGCCCCAGCATTTT. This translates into CASSWTGGNQPQHF.